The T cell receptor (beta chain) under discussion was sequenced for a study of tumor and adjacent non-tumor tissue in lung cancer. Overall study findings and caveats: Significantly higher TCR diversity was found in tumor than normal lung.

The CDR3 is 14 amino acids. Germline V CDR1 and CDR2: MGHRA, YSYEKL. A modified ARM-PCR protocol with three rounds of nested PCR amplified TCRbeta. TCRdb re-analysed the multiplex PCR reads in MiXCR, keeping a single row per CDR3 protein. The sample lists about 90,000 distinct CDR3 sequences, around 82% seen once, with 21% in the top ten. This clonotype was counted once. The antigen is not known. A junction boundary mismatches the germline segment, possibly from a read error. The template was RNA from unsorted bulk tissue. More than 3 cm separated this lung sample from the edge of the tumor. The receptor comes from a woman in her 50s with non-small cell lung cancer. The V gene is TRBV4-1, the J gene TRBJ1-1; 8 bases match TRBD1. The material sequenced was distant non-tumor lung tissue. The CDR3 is CASRHRTGGTEAFF. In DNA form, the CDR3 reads TGTGCCAGCAGACATCGCACAGGGGGCACTGAAGCTTTCTTT.